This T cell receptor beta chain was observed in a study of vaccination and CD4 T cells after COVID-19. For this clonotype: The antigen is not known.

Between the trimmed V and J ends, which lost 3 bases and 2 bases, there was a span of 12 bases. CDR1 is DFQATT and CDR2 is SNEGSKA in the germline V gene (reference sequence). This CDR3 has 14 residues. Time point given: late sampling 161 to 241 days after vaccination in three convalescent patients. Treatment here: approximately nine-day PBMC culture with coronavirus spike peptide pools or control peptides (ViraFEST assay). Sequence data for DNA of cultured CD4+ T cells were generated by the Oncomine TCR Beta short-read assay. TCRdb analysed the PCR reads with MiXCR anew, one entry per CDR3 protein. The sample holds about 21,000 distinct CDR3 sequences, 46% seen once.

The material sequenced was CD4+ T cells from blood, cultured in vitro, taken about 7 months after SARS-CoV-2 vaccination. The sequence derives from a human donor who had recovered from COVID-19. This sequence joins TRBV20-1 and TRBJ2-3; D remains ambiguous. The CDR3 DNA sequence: TGCAGTGCTAGCTCCGGCTATTTCACAGATACGCAGTATTTT. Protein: CSASSGYFTDTQYF.